Below are 2 T cell receptor beta chains sequenced from a single sample in a study of early T cells in non-severe SARS-CoV-2 infection. MiXCR, applied by TCRdb to the 5' RACE reads, yields one record per CDR3 protein. The sample holds about 50,000 distinct CDR3 sequences; 11% are singletons and the top ten take about 12%. Sequenced: whole blood. Receptors originate from an adult who was a healthcare worker with PCR-confirmed SARS-CoV-2 infection or an uninfected control (not recorded which).

This clonotype showed up many times. The rearrangement uses TRBV28 and TRBJ1-6; D not resolved. The germline V and J ends were trimmed by 2 bases and 0 bases, with 8 bases remaining between them. The germline gives CDR1 MDHEN, CDR2 SYDVKM. CDR3 length equals 16 residues. The CDR3 DNA reads as TGTGCCAGCAGTTTAATACTAGGCTCCTATAATTCACCCCTCCACTTT. Its protein product is CASSLILGSYNSPLHF.

The chain combines TRBV19 with TRBJ1-5; tentative D call: TRBD1 (6 bases). This CDR3 has 13 residues. CDR1 and CDR2 (germline): LNHDA, SQIVND (reference sequence). Between the trimmed V and J ends, which lost 10 bases and 2 bases, there was a span of 12 bases. The CDR3 region is CAMPGEGNQPQHF. The CDR3 bases are TGTGCCATGCCAGGGGAGGGCAATCAGCCCCAGCATTTT.